Detailed here is one TCR beta chain. The CDR3 totals 14 residues. Trimming removed 7 bases at V and 0 bases at J, with 10 bases between. The germline V gene encodes CDR1 LNHDA and CDR2 SQIVND (reference sequence). The data stem from a study of shared clonotypes between healthy human individuals. The method was immunoSEQ multiplex PCR; TCRdb's version includes in-frame clones alone and lacks a portion of them. Of more than 2,000,000 clones in the sample, 85% to 95% were seen once. Researchers partitioned CD4+ cells into CD45RA+ naive and CD45RA-negative memory subsets. This TCR was sampled from a man aged 18 to 30 in good health. Some clones in this sample may be carry-over from other donors' samples. The chain employs TRBV19 and TRBJ1-5; no definite D call. Sequencing input: naive CD4+ T cells from PBMCs. The subset here: CD45RA+ positively selected. Written as DNA, the CDR3 is TGTGCCAGTATTGGGCCATATAGCAATCAGCCCCAGCATTTT. This translates into CASIGPYSNQPQHF.